These 8 T cell receptor beta chains were sequenced from one sample in a study of blood T cell repertoires in COVID-19. Method: immunoSEQ multiplex PCR; TCRdb's copy keeps in-frame clones and lacks some. The sample lists roughly 280,000 clones, 80% to 90% occurring once. What was sequenced was PBMCs or T cells enriched from blood (not recorded which). The source is a woman aged 18-29 years who had recovered from COVID-19.

The chain links TRBV6-4 to TRBJ1-2, with D perhaps TRBD1 (5 bases). CDR3 size: 14 residues. Germline V gene data show CDR1 as MRHNA and CDR2 as SNTAGT. Trimming removed 4 bases at V and 5 bases at J, with 14 bases between. The CDR3 nucleotides are TGTGCCAGCAGTGTTACCGACAGTAGTTATGGCTACACCTTC. This codes for CASSVTDSSYGYTF.

CDR3 DNA sequence: TGTGCCAGCAGCTTGGGTACAGGGGCCTATGGCTACACCTTC. This encodes CASSLGTGAYGYTF. The chain couples TRBV5-6 to TRBJ1-2, with TRBD1 identical over 7 bases. Germline V gene lookup returns CDR1 SGHDT and CDR2 YYEEEE. V lost 0 bases and J lost 4; bases outside the gene matches: 3. CDR3 length: 14 amino acids.

The chain has TRBV11-2 and TRBJ1-6; no clear D. This CDR3 region has 13 residues. Trimming took 0 bases from V and 10 from J, leaving 7 bases between them. Germline-derived CDR1 and CDR2 are SGHAT and FQNNGV. CDR3: CASSLDIMSPLHF. Written as DNA, the CDR3 is TGTGCCAGCAGCTTAGACATCATGTCACCCCTCCACTTT.

V gene TRBV6-5 combines with J gene TRBJ1-2; 7 bases agree with TRBD1. There are 11 residues in the CDR3. Germline CDR1 MNHEY, CDR2 SVGAGI. J was trimmed by 8 bases and V by 10 bases; bases with no gene match: 7. The CDR3 spells CATRGGEGYTF. DNA for the CDR3: TGTGCCACCAGGGGGGGGGAAGGCTACACCTTC.

The genes are TRBV29-1 and TRBJ2-7; 8 bases line up with TRBD2. CDR3 size: 13 residues. Germline loops: CDR1 SQVTM, CDR2 ANQGSEA. After removal of 4 bases from V and 2 bases from J, the junction contained 4 bases not matched to a gene. The CDR3 loop reads CSVAAGVPYEQYF. CDR3 coding DNA: TGCAGCGTTGCAGCGGGGGTTCCCTACGAGCAGTACTTC.

This clone is a singleton in its sample. The chain links TRBV12-3 or TRBV12-4 to TRBJ2-7; D ambiguous. The CDR3 is made up of 11 amino acids. V lost 3 bases to trimming and J lost 6 bases, with 6 bases between them. DNA for the CDR3: TGTGCCAGCAGTTTCGCGAGCGAGCAGTACTTC. This gives the protein CASSFASEQYF.

This chain uses TRBV19 with TRBJ1-2; a weak D match, TRBD1 (5 bases). Trimming cost V 5 bases and J 6 bases, with 13 bases left between them. The CDR3 is 13 amino acids. Germline CDR1 reads LNHDA; CDR2 reads SQIVND (reference sequence). As DNA, the CDR3 is TGTGCCAGTAGTGTTCAGGGTACCCATGGCTACACCTTC. This gives the protein CASSVQGTHGYTF.

V usage is TRBV7-6 and J usage is TRBJ1-6, with 7 positions matching TRBD1. The CDR3 extends over 17 amino acids. Losses at the gene ends were 5 bases for V and 0 bases for J; bases not matched to a gene: 7. Germline V gene data show CDR1 as SGHVS and CDR2 as FNYEAQ. DNA of the CDR3: TGTGCCAGCAGCGCAGACAGGGCGGACTCCTATAATTCACCCCTCCACTTT. Its protein is CASSADRADSYNSPLHF. Complete variable domain (other parts from reference TRBV7-6 and TRBJ1-6): GAGVSQSPRYKVTKRGQDVALRCDPISGHVSLYWYRQALGQGPEFLTYFNYEAQQDKSGLPNDRFSAERPEGSISTLTIQRTEQRDSAMYRCASSADRADSYNSPLHFGNGTRLTVT.